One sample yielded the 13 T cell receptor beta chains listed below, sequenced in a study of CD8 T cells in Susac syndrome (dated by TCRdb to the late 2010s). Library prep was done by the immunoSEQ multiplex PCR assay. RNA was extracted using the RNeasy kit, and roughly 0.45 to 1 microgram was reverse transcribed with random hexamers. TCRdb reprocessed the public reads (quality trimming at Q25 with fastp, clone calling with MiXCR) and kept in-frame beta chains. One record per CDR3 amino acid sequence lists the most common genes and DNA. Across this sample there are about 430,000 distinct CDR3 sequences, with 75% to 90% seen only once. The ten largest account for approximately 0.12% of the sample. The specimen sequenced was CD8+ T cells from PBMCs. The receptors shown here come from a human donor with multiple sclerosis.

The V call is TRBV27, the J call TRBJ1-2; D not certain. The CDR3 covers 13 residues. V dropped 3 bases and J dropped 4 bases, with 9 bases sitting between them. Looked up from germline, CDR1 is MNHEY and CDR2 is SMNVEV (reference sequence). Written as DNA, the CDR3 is TGTGCCAGCAGTTTCGGACGGAGCTATGGCTACACCTTC. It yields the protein CASSFGRSYGYTF.

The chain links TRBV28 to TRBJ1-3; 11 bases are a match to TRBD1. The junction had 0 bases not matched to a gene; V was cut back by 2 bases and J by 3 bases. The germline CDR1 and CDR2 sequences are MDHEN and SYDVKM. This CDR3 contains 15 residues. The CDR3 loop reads CASSLGTGGGNTIYF. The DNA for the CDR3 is TGTGCCAGCAGTTTAGGGACAGGGGGTGGAAACACCATATATTTT.

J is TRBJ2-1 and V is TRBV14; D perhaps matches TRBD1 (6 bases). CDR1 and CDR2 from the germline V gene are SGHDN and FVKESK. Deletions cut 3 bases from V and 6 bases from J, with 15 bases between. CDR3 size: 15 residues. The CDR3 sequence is CASSHELTGINEQFF. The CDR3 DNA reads TGTGCCAGCAGCCATGAACTAACAGGGATCAATGAGCAGTTCTTC.

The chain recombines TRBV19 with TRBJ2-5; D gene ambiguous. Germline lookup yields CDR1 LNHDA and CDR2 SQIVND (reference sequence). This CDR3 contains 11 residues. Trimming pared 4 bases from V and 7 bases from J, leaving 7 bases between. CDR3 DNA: TGTGCCAGTAGTACCTCGCGGACCCAGTACTTC. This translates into CASSTSRTQYF.

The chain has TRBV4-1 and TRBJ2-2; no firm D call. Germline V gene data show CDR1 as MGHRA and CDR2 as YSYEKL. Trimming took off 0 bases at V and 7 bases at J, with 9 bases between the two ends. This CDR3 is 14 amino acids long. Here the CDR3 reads CASSQDRSIGELFF. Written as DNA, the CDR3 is TGCGCCAGCAGCCAAGACAGGTCGATCGGGGAGCTGTTTTTT.

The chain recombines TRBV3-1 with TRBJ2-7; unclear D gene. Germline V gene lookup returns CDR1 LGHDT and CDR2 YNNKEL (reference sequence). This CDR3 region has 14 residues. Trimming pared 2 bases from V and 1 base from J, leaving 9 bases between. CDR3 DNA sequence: TGTGCCAGCAGCCAACGGTCCAGTTCCTACGAGCAGTACTTC. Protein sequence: CASSQRSSSYEQYF.

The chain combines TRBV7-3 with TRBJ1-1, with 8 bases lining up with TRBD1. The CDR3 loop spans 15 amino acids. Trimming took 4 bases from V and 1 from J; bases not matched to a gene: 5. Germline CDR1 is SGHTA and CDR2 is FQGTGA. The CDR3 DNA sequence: TGTGCCAGCAGCTCGTCAGGGGGCCCGAACACTGAAGCTTTCTTT. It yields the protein CASSSSGGPNTEAFF.

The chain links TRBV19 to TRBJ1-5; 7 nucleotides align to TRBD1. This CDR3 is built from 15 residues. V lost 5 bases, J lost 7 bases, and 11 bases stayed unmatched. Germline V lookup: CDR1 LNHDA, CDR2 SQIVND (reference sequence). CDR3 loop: CASSHRDSRVQPQHF. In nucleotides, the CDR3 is TGTGCCAGTAGTCACCGGGACAGTCGGGTCCAGCCCCAGCATTTT.

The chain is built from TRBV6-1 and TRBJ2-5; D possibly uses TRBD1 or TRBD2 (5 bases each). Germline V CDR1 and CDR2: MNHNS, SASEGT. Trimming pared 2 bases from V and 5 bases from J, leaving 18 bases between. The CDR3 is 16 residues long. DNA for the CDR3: TGTGCCAGCAGTGAAAGCTCCCAGGGAGTATGGGAGACCCAGTACTTC. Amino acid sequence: CASSESSQGVWETQYF.

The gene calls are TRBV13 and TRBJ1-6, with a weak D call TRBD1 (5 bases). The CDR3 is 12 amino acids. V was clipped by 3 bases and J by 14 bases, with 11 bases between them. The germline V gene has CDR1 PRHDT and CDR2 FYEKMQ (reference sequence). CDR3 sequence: CASSFQGSALHF. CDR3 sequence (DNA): TGTGCCAGCAGCTTTCAGGGCTCGGCCCTCCACTTT.

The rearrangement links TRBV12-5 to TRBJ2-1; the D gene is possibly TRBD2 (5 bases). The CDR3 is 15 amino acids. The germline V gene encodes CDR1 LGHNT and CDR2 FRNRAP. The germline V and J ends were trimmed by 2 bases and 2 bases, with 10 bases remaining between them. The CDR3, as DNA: TGTGCTAGTGGTTTGAGGCGGGTCCCCTACAATGAGCAGTTCTTC. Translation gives CASGLRRVPYNEQFF.

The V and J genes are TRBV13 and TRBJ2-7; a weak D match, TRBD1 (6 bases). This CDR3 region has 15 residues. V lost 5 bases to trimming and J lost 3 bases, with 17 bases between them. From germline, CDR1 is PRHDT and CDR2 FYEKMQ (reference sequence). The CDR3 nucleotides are TGTGCCAGCAGCCAATCAGGGGCTTACAACTACGAGCAGTACTTC. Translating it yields CASSQSGAYNYEQYF.

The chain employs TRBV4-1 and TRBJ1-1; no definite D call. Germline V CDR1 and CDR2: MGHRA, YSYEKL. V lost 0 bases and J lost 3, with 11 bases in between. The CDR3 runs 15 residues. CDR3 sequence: CASSQEARAYTEAFF. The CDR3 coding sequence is TGCGCCAGCAGCCAAGAAGCCCGGGCCTACACTGAAGCTTTCTTT.